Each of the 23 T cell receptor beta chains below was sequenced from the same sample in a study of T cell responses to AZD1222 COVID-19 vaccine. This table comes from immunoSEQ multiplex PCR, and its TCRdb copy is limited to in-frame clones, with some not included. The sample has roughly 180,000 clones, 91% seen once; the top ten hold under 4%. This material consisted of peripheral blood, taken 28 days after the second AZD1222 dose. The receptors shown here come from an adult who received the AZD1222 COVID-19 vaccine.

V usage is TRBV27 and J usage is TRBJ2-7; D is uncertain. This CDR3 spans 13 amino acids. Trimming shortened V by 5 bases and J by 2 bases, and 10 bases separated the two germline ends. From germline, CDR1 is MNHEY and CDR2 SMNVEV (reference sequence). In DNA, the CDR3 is TGTGCCAGCAGTCCCCGAAGGGCCTACGAGCAGTACTTC. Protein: CASSPRRAYEQYF.

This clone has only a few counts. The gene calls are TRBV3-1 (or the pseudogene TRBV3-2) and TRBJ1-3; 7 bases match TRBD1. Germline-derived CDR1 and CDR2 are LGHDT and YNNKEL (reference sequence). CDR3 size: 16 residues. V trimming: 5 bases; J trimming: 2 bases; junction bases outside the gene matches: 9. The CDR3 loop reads CASSTRTGLTGNTIYF. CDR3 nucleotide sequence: TGTGCCAGCAGCACCCGGACAGGATTGACTGGAAACACCATATATTTT.

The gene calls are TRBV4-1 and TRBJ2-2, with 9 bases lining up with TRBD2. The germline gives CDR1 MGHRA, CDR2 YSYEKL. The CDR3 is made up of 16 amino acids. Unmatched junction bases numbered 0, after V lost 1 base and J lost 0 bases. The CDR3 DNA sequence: TGCGCCAGCAGCCAAGCTAGCGGGACGAACACCGGGGAGCTGTTTTTT. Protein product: CASSQASGTNTGELFF.

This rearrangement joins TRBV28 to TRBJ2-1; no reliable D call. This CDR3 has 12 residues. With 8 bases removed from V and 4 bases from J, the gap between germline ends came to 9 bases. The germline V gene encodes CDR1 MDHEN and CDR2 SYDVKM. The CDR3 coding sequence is TGTGCCAGCCTCCGGAGTTACAATGAGCAGTTCTTC. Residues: CASLRSYNEQFF.

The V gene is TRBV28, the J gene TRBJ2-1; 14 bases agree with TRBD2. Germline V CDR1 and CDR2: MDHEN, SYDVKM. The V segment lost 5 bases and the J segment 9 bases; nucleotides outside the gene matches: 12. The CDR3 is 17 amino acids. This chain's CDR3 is CASSKLAVGLAGGEQFF. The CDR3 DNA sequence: TGTGCCAGCAGTAAATTAGCCGTCGGACTAGCGGGAGGTGAGCAGTTCTTC.

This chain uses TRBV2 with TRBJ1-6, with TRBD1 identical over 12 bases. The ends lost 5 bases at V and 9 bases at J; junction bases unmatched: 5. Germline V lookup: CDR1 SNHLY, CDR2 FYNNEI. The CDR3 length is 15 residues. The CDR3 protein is CASSRDRGPGSPLHF. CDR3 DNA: TGTGCCAGCAGTAGGGACAGGGGGCCAGGTTCACCCCTCCACTTT.

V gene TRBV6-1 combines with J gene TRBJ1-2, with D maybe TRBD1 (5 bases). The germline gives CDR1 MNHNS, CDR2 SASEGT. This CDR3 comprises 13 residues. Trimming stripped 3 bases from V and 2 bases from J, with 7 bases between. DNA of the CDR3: TGTGCCAGCAGTGACCGGGGGAACTATGGCTACACCTTC. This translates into CASSDRGNYGYTF.

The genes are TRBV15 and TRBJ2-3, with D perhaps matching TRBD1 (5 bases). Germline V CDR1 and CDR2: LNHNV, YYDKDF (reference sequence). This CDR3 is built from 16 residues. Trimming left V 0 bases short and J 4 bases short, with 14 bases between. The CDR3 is CATSRDPAGIADTQYF. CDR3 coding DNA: TGTGCCACCAGCAGAGATCCCGCAGGGATCGCAGATACGCAGTATTTT.

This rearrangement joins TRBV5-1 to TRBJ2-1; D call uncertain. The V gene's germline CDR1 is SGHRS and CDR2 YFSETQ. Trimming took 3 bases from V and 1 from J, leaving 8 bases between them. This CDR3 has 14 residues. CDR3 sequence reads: CASSSSNSYNEQFF. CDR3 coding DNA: TGCGCCAGCAGCTCGTCAAATTCCTACAATGAGCAGTTCTTC.

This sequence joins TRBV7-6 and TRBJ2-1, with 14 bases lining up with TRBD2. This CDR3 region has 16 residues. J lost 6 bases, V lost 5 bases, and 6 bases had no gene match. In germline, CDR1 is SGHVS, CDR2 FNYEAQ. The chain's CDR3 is CASSAGLAGGLNEQFF. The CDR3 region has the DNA TGTGCCAGCAGCGCCGGACTAGCGGGAGGTCTCAATGAGCAGTTCTTC.

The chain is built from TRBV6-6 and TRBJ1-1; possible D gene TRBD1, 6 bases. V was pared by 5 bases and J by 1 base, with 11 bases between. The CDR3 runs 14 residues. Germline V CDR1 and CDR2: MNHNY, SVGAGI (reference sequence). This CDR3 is CASSPSGANTEAFF. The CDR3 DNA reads TGTGCCAGCAGTCCTTCGGGGGCGAACACTGAAGCTTTCTTT.

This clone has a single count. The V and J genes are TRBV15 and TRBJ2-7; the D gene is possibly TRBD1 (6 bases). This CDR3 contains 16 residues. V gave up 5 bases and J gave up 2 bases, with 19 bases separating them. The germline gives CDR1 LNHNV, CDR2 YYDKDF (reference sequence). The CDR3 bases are TGTGCCACCAGCCCCCCTCGTGGGGCAGGGGCCTACGAGCAGTACTTC. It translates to CATSPPRGAGAYEQYF.

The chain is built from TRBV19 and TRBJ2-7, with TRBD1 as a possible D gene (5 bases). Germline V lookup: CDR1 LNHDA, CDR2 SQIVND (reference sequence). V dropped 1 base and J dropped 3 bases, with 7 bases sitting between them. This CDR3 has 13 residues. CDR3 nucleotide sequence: TGTGCCAGTAGTATAGCAGGGAACTACGAGCAGTACTTC. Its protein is CASSIAGNYEQYF.

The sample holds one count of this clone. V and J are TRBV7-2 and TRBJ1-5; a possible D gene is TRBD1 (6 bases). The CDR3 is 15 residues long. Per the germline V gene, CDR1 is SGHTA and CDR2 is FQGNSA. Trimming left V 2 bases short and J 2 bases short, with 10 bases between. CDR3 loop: CASSLIQGGNQPQHF. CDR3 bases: TGTGCCAGCAGCTTAATACAGGGCGGCAATCAGCCCCAGCATTTT.

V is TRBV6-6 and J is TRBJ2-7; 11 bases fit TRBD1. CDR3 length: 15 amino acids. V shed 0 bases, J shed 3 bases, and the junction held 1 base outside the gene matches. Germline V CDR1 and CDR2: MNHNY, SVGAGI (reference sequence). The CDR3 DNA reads TGTGCCAGCAGTTACTCCGGGACAGGGGGCTACGAGCAGTACTTC. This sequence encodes CASSYSGTGGYEQYF.

CDR3 nucleotides: TGTGCCAGCAGCCCCACCCGGACTAGCCGACTTACCTACAATGAGCAGTTCTTC. Its protein is CASSPTRTSRLTYNEQFF. V is TRBV7-2 and J is TRBJ2-1; 8 nucleotides line up with TRBD2. There are 18 residues in the CDR3. With 5 bases clipped from V and 2 bases from J, the junction kept 14 bases outside the gene matches. CDR1 is SGHTA, CDR2 FQGNSA, per germline.

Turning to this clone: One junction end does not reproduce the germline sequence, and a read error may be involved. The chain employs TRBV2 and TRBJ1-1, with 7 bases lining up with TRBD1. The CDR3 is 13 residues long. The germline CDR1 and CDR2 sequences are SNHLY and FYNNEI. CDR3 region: CASSLTGNAEAFF. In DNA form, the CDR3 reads TGTGCCAGCAGCCTGACAGGGAACGCTGAAGCTTTCTTT.

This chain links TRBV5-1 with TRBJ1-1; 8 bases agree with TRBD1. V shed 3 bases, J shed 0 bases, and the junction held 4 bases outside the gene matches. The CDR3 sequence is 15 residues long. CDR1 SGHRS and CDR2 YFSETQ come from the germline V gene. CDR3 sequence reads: CASSSGQAMNTEAFF. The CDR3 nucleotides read TGCGCCAGCAGCTCGGGACAGGCAATGAACACTGAAGCTTTCTTT.

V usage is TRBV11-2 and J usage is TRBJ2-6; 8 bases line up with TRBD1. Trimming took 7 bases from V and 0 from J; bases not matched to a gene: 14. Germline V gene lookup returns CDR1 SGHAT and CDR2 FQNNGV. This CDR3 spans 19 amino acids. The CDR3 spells CASTSWGRGRISGANVLTF. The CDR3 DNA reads TGTGCCAGCACCTCTTGGGGCAGGGGGCGTATCTCTGGGGCCAACGTCCTGACTTTC. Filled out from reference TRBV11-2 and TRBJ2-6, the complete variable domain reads EAGVAQSPRYKIIEKRQSVAFWCNPISGHATLYWYQQILGQGPKLLIQFQNNGVVDDSQLPKDRFSAERLKGVDSTLKIQPAKLEDSAVYLCASTSWGRGRISGANVLTFGAGSRLTVL.

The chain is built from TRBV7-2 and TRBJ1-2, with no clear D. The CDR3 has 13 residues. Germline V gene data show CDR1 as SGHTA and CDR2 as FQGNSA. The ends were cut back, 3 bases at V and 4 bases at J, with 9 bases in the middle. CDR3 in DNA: TGTGCCAGCAGCTTTAACAGCGGCTATGGCTACACCTTC. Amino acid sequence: CASSFNSGYGYTF.

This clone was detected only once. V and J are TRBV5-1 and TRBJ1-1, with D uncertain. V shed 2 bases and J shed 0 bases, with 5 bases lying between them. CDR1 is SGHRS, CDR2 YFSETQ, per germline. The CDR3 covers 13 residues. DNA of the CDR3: TGCGCCAGCAGCTTAGCACTGAACACTGAAGCTTTCTTT. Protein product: CASSLALNTEAFF.

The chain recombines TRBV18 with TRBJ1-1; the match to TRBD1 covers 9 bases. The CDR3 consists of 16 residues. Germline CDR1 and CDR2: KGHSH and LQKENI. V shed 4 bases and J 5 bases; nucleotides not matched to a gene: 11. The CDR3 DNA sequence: TGTGCCAGCTCACTCGAACCCGGGACAGGGCTTACTGAAGCTTTCTTT. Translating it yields CASSLEPGTGLTEAFF.

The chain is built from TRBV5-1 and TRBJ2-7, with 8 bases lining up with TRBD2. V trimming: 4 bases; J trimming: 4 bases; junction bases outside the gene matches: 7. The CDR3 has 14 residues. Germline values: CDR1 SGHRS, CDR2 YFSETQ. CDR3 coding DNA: TGCGCCAGCAGCCCGACTAGCGAGGGATACGAGCAGTACTTC. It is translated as CASSPTSEGYEQYF.